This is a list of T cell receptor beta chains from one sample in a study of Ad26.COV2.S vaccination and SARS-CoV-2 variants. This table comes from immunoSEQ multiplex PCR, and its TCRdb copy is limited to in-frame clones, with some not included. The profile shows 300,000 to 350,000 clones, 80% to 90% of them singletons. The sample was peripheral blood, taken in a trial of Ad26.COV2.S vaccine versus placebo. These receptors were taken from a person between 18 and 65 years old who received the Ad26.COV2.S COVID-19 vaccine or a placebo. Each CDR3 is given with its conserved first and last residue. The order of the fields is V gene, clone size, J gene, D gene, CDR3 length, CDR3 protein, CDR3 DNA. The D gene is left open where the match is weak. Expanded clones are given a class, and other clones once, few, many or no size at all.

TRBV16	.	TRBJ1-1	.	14	CASSQSRRGTEAFF	TGTGCCAGCAGCCAATCGCGTAGGGGCACTGAAGCTTTCTTT
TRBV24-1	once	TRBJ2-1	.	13	CATSEGRGYEQFF	TGTGCCACCAGTGAGGGTCGGGGGTATGAGCAGTTCTTC
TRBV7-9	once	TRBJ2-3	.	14	CASTPGVGTDTQYF	TGTGCCAGCACCCCGGGGGTCGGCACAGATACGCAGTATTTT
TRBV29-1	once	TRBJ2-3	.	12	CSVDPSTDTQYF	TGCAGCGTTGACCCTAGCACAGATACGCAGTATTTT
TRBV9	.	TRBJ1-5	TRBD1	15	CASSVGTGGPWPQHF	TGTGCCAGCAGCGTGGGGACAGGGGGTCCATGGCCCCAGCATTTT
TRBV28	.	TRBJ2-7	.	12	CASSLNSYEQYF	TGTGCCAGCAGTTTAAACTCCTACGAGCAGTACTTC
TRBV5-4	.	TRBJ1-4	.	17	CASSQRTAPATNEKLFF	TGTGCCAGCAGCCAACGGACAGCACCTGCAACTAATGAAAAACTGTTTTTT
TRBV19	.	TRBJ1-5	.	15	CASSTKRENNQPQHF	TGTGCCAGTAGCACGAAGAGGGAAAACAATCAGCCCCAGCATTTT
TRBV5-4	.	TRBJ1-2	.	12	CASSFDQGGYTF	TGTGCCAGCAGCTTCGACCAGGGTGGCTACACCTTC
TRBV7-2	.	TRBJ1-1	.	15	CASSLAGDGGDSAFF	TGTGCCAGCAGCTTAGCGGGAGACGGGGGGGACTCGGCTTTCTTT
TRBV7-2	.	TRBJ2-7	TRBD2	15	CASSNDPGLPYEQYF	TGTGCCAGCAGCAATGATCCGGGACTACCCTACGAGCAGTACTTC
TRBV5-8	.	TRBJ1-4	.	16	CASSFSTGKGNEKLFF	TGTGCCAGCAGCTTCTCCACAGGGAAAGGGAATGAAAAACTGTTTTTT
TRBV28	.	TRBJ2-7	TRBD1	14	CASSLRGRREEQYF	TGTGCCAGCAGTTTGAGGGGGCGCAGGGAAGAACAGTACTTC
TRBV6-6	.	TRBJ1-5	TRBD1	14	CASSFNRGGQPQHF	TGTGCCAGCAGTTTCAACAGGGGTGGTCAGCCCCAGCATTTT
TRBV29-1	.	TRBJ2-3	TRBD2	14	CSVGASGGTDTQYF	TGCAGCGTTGGGGCCAGCGGGGGCACAGATACGCAGTATTTT
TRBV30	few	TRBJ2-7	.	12	CAWSLGSYEQYF	TGTGCCTGGAGTCTAGGTTCCTACGAGCAGTACTTC
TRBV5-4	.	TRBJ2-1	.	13	CASSLTGHNEQFF	TGTGCCAGCAGCTTGACAGGGCACAATGAGCAGTTCTTC
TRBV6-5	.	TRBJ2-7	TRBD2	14	CASSSRLAAYEQYF	TGTGCCAGCAGTTCCCGACTAGCGGCCTACGAGCAGTACTTC
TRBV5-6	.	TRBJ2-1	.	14	CASSTPRGNNEQFF	TGTGCCAGCAGCACTCCCAGGGGAAACAATGAGCAGTTCTTC
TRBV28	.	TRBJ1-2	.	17	CASNTLWGGGANYGYTF	TGTGCCAGCAACACCCTGTGGGGAGGGGGGGCTAACTATGGCTACACCTTC
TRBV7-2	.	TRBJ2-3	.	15	CASSFDIRGTDTQYF	TGTGCCAGCAGCTTTGACATTCGGGGCACAGATACGCAGTATTTT
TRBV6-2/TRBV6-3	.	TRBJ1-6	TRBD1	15	CASSYRDRRNSPLHF	TGTGCCAGCAGTTACCGGGACAGGAGGAATTCACCCCTCCACTTT
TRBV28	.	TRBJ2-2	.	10	CASGGRELFF	TGTGCCAGCGGGGGGAGGGAGCTGTTTTTT
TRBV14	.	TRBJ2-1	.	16	CASSQPGTLPYNEQFF	TGTGCCAGCAGCCAACCTGGGACTCTTCCCTACAATGAGCAGTTCTTC
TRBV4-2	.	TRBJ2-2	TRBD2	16	CASSQIAGGITGELFF	TGTGCCAGCAGCCAAATAGCGGGAGGGATTACCGGGGAGCTGTTTTTT
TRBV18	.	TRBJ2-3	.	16	CASSPLPGRNPDTQYF	TGTGCCAGCTCACCACTACCCGGGAGAAACCCAGATACGCAGTATTTT
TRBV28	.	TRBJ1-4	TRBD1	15	CASSLPTGVREKLFF	TGTGCCAGCAGTTTGCCGACAGGGGTACGTGAAAAACTGTTTTTT
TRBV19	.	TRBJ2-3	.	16	CASSITGGVRTDTQYF	TGTGCCAGTAGTATAACTGGGGGTGTAAGGACAGATACGCAGTATTTT